Given below is one T cell receptor (beta chain) in context. These data originate in a study of blood T cell repertoires in COVID-19. Study overall: Samples of COVID-19 (acute and convalescent) were obtained from the United States, Italy and Spain. PBMCs, B-cell-depleted T cells, or T cells were the source of the cDNA or gDNA that made up the material.

Under the authors' procedure: The assay estimated nucleated cells by amplifying reference gene primers. TCRdb's copy holds only in-frame clones and misses some; the assay was immunoSEQ multiplex PCR. That table gives V, J and clone size, and the DNA gave D and trimming. In the table there are over 600,000 clones, 75% to 90% of which are singletons. The junction had 3 bases not matched to a gene; V was cut back by 4 bases and J by 0 bases. Germline V lookup: CDR1 SQVTM, CDR2 ANQGSEA. The CDR3 length is 14 residues. This clonotype was sampled from a woman younger than 30 with acute or convalescent COVID-19. V gene TRBV29-1 combines with J gene TRBJ1-1; 9 nucleotides match TRBD1. The source material was peripheral blood. CDR3 DNA: TGCAGCGTTGCTGGGACAGGGCTGAACACTGAAGCTTTCTTT. Amino acids: CSVAGTGLNTEAFF.